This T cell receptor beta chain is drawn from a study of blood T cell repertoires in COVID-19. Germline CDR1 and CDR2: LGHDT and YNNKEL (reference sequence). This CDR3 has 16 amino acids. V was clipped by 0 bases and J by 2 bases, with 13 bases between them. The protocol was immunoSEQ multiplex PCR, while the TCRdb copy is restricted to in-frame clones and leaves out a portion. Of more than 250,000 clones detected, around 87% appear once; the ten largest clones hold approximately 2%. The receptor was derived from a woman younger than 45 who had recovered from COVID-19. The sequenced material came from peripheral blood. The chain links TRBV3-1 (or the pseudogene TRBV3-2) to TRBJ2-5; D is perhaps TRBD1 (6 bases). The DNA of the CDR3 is TGTGCCAGCAGCCAAGATATAACTAGGGGGCAAGAGACCCAGTACTTC. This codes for CASSQDITRGQETQYF.